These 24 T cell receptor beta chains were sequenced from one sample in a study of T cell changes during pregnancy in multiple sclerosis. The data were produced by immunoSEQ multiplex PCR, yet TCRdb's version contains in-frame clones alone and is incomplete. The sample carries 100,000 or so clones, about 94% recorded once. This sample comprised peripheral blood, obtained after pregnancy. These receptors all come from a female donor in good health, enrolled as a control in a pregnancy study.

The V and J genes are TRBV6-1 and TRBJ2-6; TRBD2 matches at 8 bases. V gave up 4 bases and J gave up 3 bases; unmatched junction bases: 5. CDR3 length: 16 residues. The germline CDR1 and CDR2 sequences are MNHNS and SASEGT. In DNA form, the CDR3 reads TGTGCCAGCAGTGTAGTAGCGGGATTTGGGGCCAACGTCCTGACTTTC. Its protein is CASSVVAGFGANVLTF.

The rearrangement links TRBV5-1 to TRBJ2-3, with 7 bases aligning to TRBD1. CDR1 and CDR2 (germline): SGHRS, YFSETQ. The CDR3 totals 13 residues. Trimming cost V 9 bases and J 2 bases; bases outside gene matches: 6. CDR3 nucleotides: TGCGCCACTGGGACAGCCGACACAGATACGCAGTATTTT. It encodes CATGTADTDTQYF.

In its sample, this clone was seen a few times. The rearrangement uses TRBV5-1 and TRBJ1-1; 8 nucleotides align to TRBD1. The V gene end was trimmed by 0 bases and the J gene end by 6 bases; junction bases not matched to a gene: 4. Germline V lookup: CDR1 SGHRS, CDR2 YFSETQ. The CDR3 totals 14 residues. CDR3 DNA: TGCGCCAGCAGCTTGGGATCACAGGGGGCTGAAGCTTTCTTT. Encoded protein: CASSLGSQGAEAFF.

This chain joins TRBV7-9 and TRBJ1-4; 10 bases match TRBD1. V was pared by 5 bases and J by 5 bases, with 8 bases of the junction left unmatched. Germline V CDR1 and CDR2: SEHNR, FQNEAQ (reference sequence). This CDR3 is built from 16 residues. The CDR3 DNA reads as TGTGCCAGCAGCCAAGGGACAGGGGCGGGCAATGAAAAACTGTTTTTT. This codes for CASSQGTGAGNEKLFF.

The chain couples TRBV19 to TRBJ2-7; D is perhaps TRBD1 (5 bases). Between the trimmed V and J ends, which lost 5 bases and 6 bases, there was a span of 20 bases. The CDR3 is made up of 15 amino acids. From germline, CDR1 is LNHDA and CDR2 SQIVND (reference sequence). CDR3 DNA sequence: TGTGCCAGTAGTGTCGTCTTCGGACATCTGGGCGAGCAGTACTTC. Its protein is CASSVVFGHLGEQYF.

Written as DNA, the CDR3 is TGTGCCAGCAGCCTAGGTCGGTGGGGGGTCCTGAACACCGGGGAGCTGTTTTTT. Its translation: CASSLGRWGVLNTGELFF. The chain carries TRBV11-2 and TRBJ2-2; possibly TRBD2 for D (6 bases). V lost 5 bases and J 1 base, leaving 20 bases between the germline ends. CDR3 length: 18 amino acids. CDR1 is SGHAT and CDR2 is FQNNGV in the germline V gene.

In DNA form, the CDR3 reads TGTGCCAGCAGCCCCCGGGTCGCTCTTCCCTACAATGAGCAGTTCTTC. Amino acid sequence: CASSPRVALPYNEQFF. The chain has TRBV9 and TRBJ2-1; D is unclear. Per germline, CDR1 SGDLS and CDR2 YYNGEE. This CDR3 is built from 16 residues. Trimming took 4 bases from V and 2 from J, leaving 16 bases between them. The whole variable domain, remainder taken from reference TRBV9 and TRBJ2-1, is DSGVTQTPKHLITATGQRVTLRCSPRSGDLSVYWYQQSLDQGLQFLIQYYNGEERAKGNILERFSAQQFPDLHSELNLSSLELGDSALYFCASSPRVALPYNEQFFGPGTRLTVL.

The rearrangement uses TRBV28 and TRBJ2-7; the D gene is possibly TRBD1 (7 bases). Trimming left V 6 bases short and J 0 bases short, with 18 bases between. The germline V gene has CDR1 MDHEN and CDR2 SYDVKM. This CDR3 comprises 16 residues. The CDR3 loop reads CASSIPRGQHSYEQYF. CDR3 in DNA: TGTGCCAGCAGCATACCGCGGGGACAGCACTCCTACGAGCAGTACTTC.

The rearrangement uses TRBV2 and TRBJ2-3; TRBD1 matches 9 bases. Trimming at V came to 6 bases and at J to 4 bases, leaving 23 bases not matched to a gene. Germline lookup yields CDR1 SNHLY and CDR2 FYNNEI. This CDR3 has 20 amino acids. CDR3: CASSIHLRFSGTGNADTQYF. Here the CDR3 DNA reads TGTGCCAGCAGCATACACCTGCGGTTTTCCGGGACAGGGAACGCAGATACGCAGTATTTT.

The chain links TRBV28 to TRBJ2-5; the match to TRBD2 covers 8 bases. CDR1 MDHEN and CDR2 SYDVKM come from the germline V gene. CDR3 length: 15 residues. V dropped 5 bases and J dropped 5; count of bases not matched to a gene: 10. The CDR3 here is CASSPRGGGPETQYF. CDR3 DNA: TGTGCCAGCAGTCCCCGGGGGGGAGGGCCCGAGACCCAGTACTTC.

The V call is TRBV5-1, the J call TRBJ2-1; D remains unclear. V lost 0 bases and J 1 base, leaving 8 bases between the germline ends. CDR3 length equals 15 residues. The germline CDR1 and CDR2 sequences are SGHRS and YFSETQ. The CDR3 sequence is CASSLDLVSYNEQFF. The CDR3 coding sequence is TGCGCCAGCAGCTTGGATCTAGTGTCCTACAATGAGCAGTTCTTC.

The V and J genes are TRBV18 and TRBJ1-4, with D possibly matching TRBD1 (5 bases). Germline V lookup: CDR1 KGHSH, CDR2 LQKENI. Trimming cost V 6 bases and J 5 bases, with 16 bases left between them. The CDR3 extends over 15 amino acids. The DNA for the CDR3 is TGTGCCAGCTCCCCTGGGGGGAGGAGAAATGAAAAACTGTTTTTT. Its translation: CASSPGGRRNEKLFF.

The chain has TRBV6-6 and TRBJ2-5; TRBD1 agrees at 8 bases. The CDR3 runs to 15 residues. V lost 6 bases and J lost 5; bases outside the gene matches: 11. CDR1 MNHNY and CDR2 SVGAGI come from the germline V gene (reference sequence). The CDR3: CASSLYRGTMETQYF. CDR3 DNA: TGTGCCAGCAGCCTCTACAGGGGGACGATGGAGACCCAGTACTTC.

The CDR3 sequence is CASSVVPGLANNEQFF. DNA for the CDR3: TGTGCCAGCAGCGTAGTTCCGGGACTAGCGAACAATGAGCAGTTCTTC. The chain carries TRBV9 and TRBJ2-1, with 10 bases identical to TRBD2. V gave up 0 bases and J gave up 5 bases; unmatched junction bases: 5. Germline CDR1 and CDR2: SGDLS and YYNGEE. CDR3 size: 16 residues.

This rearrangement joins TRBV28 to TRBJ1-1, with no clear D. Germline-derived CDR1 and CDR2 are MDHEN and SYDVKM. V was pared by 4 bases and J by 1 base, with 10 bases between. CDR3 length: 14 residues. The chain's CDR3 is CASSSGSGNTEAFF. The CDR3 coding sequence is TGTGCCAGCAGTTCCGGATCGGGGAACACTGAAGCTTTCTTT. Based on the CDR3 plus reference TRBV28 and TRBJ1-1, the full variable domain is DVKVTQSSRYLVKRTGEKVFLECVQDMDHENMFWYRQDPGLGLRLIYFSYDVKMKEKGDIPEGYSVSREKKERFSLILESASTNQTSMYLCASSSGSGNTEAFFGQGTRLTVV.

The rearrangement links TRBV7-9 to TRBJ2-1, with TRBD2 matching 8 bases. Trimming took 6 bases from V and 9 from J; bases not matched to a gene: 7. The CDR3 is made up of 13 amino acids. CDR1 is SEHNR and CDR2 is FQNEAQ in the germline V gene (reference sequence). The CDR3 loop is CASRRTSISEQFF. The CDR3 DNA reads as TGTGCCAGCAGACGGACTAGCATTTCTGAGCAGTTCTTC.

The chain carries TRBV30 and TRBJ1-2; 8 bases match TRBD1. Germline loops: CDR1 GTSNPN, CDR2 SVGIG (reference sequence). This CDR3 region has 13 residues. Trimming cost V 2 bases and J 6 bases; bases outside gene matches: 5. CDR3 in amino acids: CAWSRSGGNGYTF. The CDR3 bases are TGTGCCTGGAGTAGGTCAGGGGGCAATGGCTACACCTTC.

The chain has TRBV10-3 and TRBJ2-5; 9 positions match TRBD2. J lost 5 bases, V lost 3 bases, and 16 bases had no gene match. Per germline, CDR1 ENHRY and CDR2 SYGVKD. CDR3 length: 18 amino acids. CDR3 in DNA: TGTGCCATCAGTGACCAAAAGAGGCTAGCGGGAAGGGTGGAGACCCAGTACTTC. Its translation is CAISDQKRLAGRVETQYF.

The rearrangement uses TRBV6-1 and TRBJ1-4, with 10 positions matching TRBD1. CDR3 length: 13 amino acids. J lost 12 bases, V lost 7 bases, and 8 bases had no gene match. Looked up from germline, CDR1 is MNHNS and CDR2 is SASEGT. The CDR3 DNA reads TGTGCCAGCAAGCCTGGACAGGGGGTCGAACTGTTTTTT. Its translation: CASKPGQGVELFF.

This chain's CDR3 is CASSSGTGVEKLFF. The CDR3 nucleotides are TGTGCCAGCAGCTCCGGGACAGGGGTTGAAAAACTGTTTTTT. This chain connects TRBV5-6 to TRBJ1-4; 10 bases fit TRBD1. Unmatched junction bases numbered 3, after V lost 3 bases and J lost 7 bases. Germline-derived CDR1 and CDR2 are SGHDT and YYEEEE. CDR3 length equals 14 residues.

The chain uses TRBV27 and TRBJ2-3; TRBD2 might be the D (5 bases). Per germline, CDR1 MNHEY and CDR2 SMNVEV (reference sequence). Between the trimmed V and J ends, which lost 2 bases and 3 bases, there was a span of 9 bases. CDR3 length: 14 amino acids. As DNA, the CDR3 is TGTGCCAGCAGTTTACTCGGGGTAACAGATACGCAGTATTTT. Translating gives CASSLLGVTDTQYF.

The CDR3 coding sequence is TGTGCCAGCAGCCAAGTTCTAGCGGGGGGGGCCTACAATGAGCAGTTCTTC. It encodes CASSQVLAGGAYNEQFF. V gene TRBV4-2 combines with J gene TRBJ2-1, with 12 bases identical to TRBD2. This CDR3 has 17 residues. Germline assignment: CDR1 LGHNA and CDR2 YNFKEQ. The V gene end was trimmed by 1 base and the J gene end by 2 bases; junction bases not matched to a gene: 3.

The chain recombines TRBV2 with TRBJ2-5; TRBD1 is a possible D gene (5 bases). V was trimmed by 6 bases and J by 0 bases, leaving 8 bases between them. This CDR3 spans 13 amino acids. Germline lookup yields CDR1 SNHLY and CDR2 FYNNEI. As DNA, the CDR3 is TGTGCCAGCAGCCCGGACAACCAAGAGACCCAGTACTTC. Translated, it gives CASSPDNQETQYF.

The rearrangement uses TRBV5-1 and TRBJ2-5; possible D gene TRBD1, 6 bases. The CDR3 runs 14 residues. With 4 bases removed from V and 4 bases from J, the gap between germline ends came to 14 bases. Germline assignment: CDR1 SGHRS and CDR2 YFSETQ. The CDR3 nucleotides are TGCGCCAGCAGCGCCGGACAGTTAGGAGAGACCCAGTACTTC. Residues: CASSAGQLGETQYF.